This TCR beta chain was captured in a study of shared clonotypes between healthy human individuals. Study observations and caveats: Blood alone was sampled, and tissue repertoires likely differ.

Of note for this clone: As yet, its antigen is unknown.

A split of CD4+ cells into CD45RA+ naive and CD45RA-negative memory subsets was performed. Germline CDR1 reads SGHRS; CDR2 reads YFSETQ. V was cut by 2 bases and J by 5 bases, with 10 bases left in between. The CDR3 runs to 14 residues. Measured with immunoSEQ multiplex PCR; TCRdb has only the in-frame clones, and not every one. Seen here are almost 750,000 clones, 72% observed once, and the top ten hold around 1.8%. Input material: memory CD4+ T cells sorted from blood. This sample's subset: CD45RA-negative fraction. The J gene is TRBJ2-2, the V gene TRBV5-1, with D possibly matching TRBD2 (5 bases). This receptor was identified in a woman aged 25 to 45 in good health. CDR3 residues: CASSFSRGTGELFF. The CDR3 coding sequence is TGCGCCAGCAGCTTCAGTCGGGGTACCGGGGAGCTGTTTTTT.